What follows are 32 T cell receptor beta chains derived from one specimen sequenced in a study of breast tumors, draining lymph nodes, adjacent tissues. The lymph nodes were axillary draining lymph nodes from breast cancer patients. From the multiplex PCR reads, TCRdb called clonotypes with MiXCR, one entry per CDR3 protein. There are 100,000 to 150,000 distinct CDR3 sequences in the sample; about 20% occur only once, and approximately 3.5% lies in the top ten. The sequencing input was axillary lymph node tissue. These receptors originate from a female donor with breast cancer. Some clones in this sample may be carry-over from other donors' samples.

With regard to this clonotype: A much larger clone lies one base from this, so it may be a read error. The chain uses TRBV20-1 and TRBJ1-5; TRBD1 aligns across 10 bases. Per the germline V gene, CDR1 is DFQATT and CDR2 is SNEGSKA (reference sequence). This CDR3 contains 16 residues. J gave up 6 bases and V 1 base, and 9 bases lay outside the gene matches. The CDR3 DNA is TGCAGTGCTAGAGTCCCGACAGGGGGCGTCAGTCAGCCCCAGCATTTT. This gives the protein CSARVPTGGVSQPQHF.

Ten or more counts support this clonotype. The chain links TRBV9 to TRBJ2-1; D might be TRBD2 (6 bases). The CDR3 sequence is 15 residues long. CDR1 and CDR2 from the germline V gene are SGDLS and YYNGEE. V shed 0 bases and J shed 8 bases, with 15 bases lying between them. CDR3 protein: CASSVDDGRGDEQFF. The CDR3 nucleotides are TGTGCCAGCAGCGTAGATGACGGGAGAGGGGATGAGCAGTTCTTC.

There are many counts of this clonotype. V gene TRBV7-3 combines with J gene TRBJ2-3, with TRBD2 as a possible D gene (7 bases). Germline V CDR1 and CDR2: SGHTA, FQGTGA. Trimming cost V 1 base and J 5 bases, with 13 bases left between them. The CDR3 extends over 15 amino acids. The CDR3 is CASSLRAGAGDTQYF. The CDR3 DNA reads TGTGCCAGCAGCTTAAGGGCGGGGGCGGGAGATACGCAGTATTTT.

A note on this clonotype: This may be a read error: a much more frequent sequence differs by one nucleotide. The conserved phenylalanine or tryptophan is not found at the CDR3 terminus, so this likely reflects a read error. The chain links TRBV30 to TRBJ2-3; 8 nucleotides agree with TRBD2. The CDR3 length is 12 residues. The V gene's germline CDR1 is GTSNPN and CDR2 SVGIG (reference sequence). Unmatched junction bases numbered 5, after V lost 3 bases and J lost 9 bases. For the CDR3, the DNA is TGTGCCTGGAGCGCTAGCGGGCCCACGCAGTATTCT. Encoded protein: CAWSASGPTQYS.

The chain joins TRBV6-1 to TRBJ2-1, with 11 bases aligning to TRBD2. CDR3 length: 19 residues. Germline CDR1 MNHNS, CDR2 SASEGT. V lost 2 bases to trimming and J lost 1 base; unmatched junction nucleotides: 10. The chain's CDR3 is CASSELRLAGWRSYNEQFF. The CDR3 DNA sequence: TGTGCCAGCAGTGAATTAAGACTAGCGGGATGGAGATCCTACAATGAGCAGTTCTTC.

This clonotype appeared a few times. The genes are TRBV18 and TRBJ1-5; a possible D gene is TRBD1 (6 bases). Trimming took off 3 bases at V and 1 base at J, with 13 bases between the two ends. The CDR3 sequence is 16 residues long. Germline lookup yields CDR1 KGHSH and CDR2 LQKENI. CDR3 bases: TGTGCCAGCTCACCGCCGGGGGCAGGGAGCAATCAGCCCCAGCATTTT. This codes for CASSPPGAGSNQPQHF.

This clonotype was seen ten or more times. This chain connects TRBV19 to TRBJ1-6; 10 bases are a match to TRBD1. The CDR3 length is 17 residues. Germline V gene sequence: CDR1 LNHDA, CDR2 SQIVND (reference sequence). Germline trimming cut 3 bases from V and 8 bases from J; bases unmatched to any gene: 10. The CDR3 spells CASSIPPGTGVYSPLHF. The DNA of the CDR3 is TGTGCCAGTAGTATTCCCCCGGGGACAGGGGTATATTCACCCCTCCACTTT.

This clonotype was observed many times. The chain is built from TRBV7-9 and TRBJ1-5; TRBD1 agrees at 9 bases. This CDR3 region has 14 residues. Per the germline V gene, CDR1 is SEHNR and CDR2 is FQNEAQ (reference sequence). The V gene end was trimmed by 5 bases and the J gene end by 2 bases; junction bases not matched to a gene: 1. CDR3 sequence (DNA): TGTGCCAGCAGCAGGACAGGGGGCAATCAGCCCCAGCATTTT. As protein: CASSRTGGNQPQHF.

This clonotype occurred many times. The rearrangement uses TRBV2 and TRBJ1-5, with a weak D call TRBD1 (6 bases). The germline CDR1 and CDR2 sequences are SNHLY and FYNNEI. The CDR3 contains 13 residues. Trimming shortened V by 8 bases and J by 9 bases, and 17 bases separated the two germline ends. The CDR3 loop reads CASGTTGPWPQHF. The CDR3 DNA is TGTGCCAGCGGCACGACAGGCCCGTGGCCCCAGCATTTT.

The genes are TRBV5-1 and TRBJ1-1; TRBD1 might be the D (6 bases). V shed 2 bases and J shed 1 base, with 12 bases lying between them. The germline gives CDR1 SGHRS, CDR2 YFSETQ. CDR3 length: 15 residues. The CDR3 DNA sequence: TGCGCCAGCAGCTTCCGAGGGGGAGGGAACACTGAAGCTTTCTTT. This translates into CASSFRGGGNTEAFF.

Note on this clonotype: A read error may explain this, as a much larger clone is one base away. The rearrangement uses TRBV19 and TRBJ1-2, with D tentatively TRBD1 (5 bases). The germline V and J ends were trimmed by 3 bases and 9 bases, with 11 bases remaining between them. There are 12 residues in the CDR3. In germline, CDR1 is LNHDA, CDR2 SQIVND (reference sequence). CDR3 residues: CASSMGDRRYTF. The CDR3 region has the DNA TGTGCCAGTAGTATGGGGGATCGACGCTACACCTTC.

This clonotype was counted ten times or more. The V call is TRBV20-1, the J call TRBJ2-5, with D possibly matching TRBD2 (6 bases). Germline V gene lookup returns CDR1 DFQATT and CDR2 SNEGSKA (reference sequence). Trimming took 7 bases from V and 4 from J, leaving 16 bases between them. This CDR3 has 13 amino acids. CDR3 loop: CSVHGGAGETQYF. The CDR3 DNA is TGCAGTGTCCACGGCGGGGCGGGAGAGACCCAGTACTTC.

The table lists this clonotype with many counts. The V and J genes are TRBV3-1 and TRBJ2-5; perhaps TRBD2 as D (6 bases). Deletions cut 2 bases from V and 3 bases from J, with 13 bases between. The CDR3 runs 15 residues. The V gene's germline CDR1 is LGHDT and CDR2 YNNKEL (reference sequence). The CDR3 DNA reads as TGTGCCAGCAGCCAATTACTCGGAGGGGAAGAGACCCAGTACTTC. Protein product: CASSQLLGGEETQYF.

In regard to this clonotype: No conserved phenylalanine or tryptophan ends this CDR3, so it is likely a read error. The chain recombines TRBV7-2 with TRBJ1-1; unclear D gene. Germline V gives CDR1 SGHTA, CDR2 FQGNSA. The V end was cut by 1 base, the J end by 5 bases, with 11 bases between. The CDR3 spans 14 residues. CDR3 bases: TGTGCCAGCAGCTTAGGTCAGGTAGGGACTGAAGCTTTCTTG. This translates into CASSLGQVGTEAFL.

This clonotype occurred many times. This chain connects TRBV7-2 to TRBJ2-1; 10 positions agree with TRBD2. The CDR3 totals 16 residues. Per the germline V gene, CDR1 is SGHTA and CDR2 is FQGNSA. V gave up 1 base and J gave up 6 bases; unmatched junction bases: 6. The CDR3 region is CASSLVGLAGVNEQFF. In nucleotides, the CDR3 is TGTGCCAGCAGCTTAGTTGGGCTAGCGGGAGTCAATGAGCAGTTCTTC.

This clonotype has ten or more counts. The rearrangement links TRBV5-5 to TRBJ1-6; D call uncertain. V lost 3 bases and J lost 5, with 15 bases in between. The germline V gene has CDR1 SGHKS and CDR2 YYEKEE (reference sequence). The length of the CDR3 is 16 residues. CDR3 in amino acids: CASSYLSSGDNSPLHF. Written as DNA, the CDR3 is TGTGCCAGCAGCTACTTAAGTTCAGGTGATAATTCACCCCTCCACTTT. Full variable domain (rest looked up from reference TRBV5-5 and TRBJ1-6): DAGVTQSPTHLIKTRGQQVTLRCSPISGHKSVSWYQQVLGQGPQFIFQYYEKEERGRGNFPDRFSARQFPNYSSELNVNALLLGDSALYLCASSYLSSGDNSPLHFGNGTRLTVT.

There are a few counts of this clonotype. It may be a read error: a sequence one base away is much more abundant. Since no conserved phenylalanine or tryptophan closes the CDR3, a read error is the likely cause. The J gene is TRBJ2-3, the V gene TRBV25-1, with TRBD1 matching over 9 bases. Germline V lookup: CDR1 MGHDK, CDR2 SYGVNS. CDR3 size: 16 residues. V gave up 0 bases and J gave up 6 bases; unmatched junction bases: 7. CDR3 amino acids: CASSEYRTGAADTQYS. CDR3 DNA sequence: TGTGCCAGCAGTGAATACCGGACAGGGGCTGCGGATACGCAGTATTCT.

The V and J genes are TRBV11-2 and TRBJ1-1; 8 bases line up with TRBD1. The CDR3 runs to 15 residues. Per the germline V gene, CDR1 is SGHAT and CDR2 is FQNNGV. The V segment lost 5 bases and the J segment 3 bases; nucleotides outside the gene matches: 8. The CDR3 nucleotides are TGTGCCAGCAGCACGGGAGACAGGGGACACACTGAAGCTTTCTTT. Its translation: CASSTGDRGHTEAFF. Drawing the rest from reference TRBV11-2 and TRBJ1-1, the complete variable domain is EAGVAQSPRYKIIEKRQSVAFWCNPISGHATLYWYQQILGQGPKLLIQFQNNGVVDDSQLPKDRFSAERLKGVDSTLKIQPAKLEDSAVYLCASSTGDRGHTEAFFGQGTRLTVV.

In its sample, this clonotype was seen many times. The rearrangement links TRBV20-1 to TRBJ2-3; TRBD2 might be the D (7 bases). This CDR3 is 13 amino acids long. V was pared by 5 bases and J by 4 bases, with 13 bases between. Germline V gives CDR1 DFQATT, CDR2 SNEGSKA (reference sequence). CDR3 in amino acids: CSAPGGPSDTQYF. For the CDR3, the DNA is TGCAGTGCTCCCGGGGGGCCTTCAGATACGCAGTATTTT.

Concerning this clonotype: Given a much more abundant clone one base away, this may be a read error. The chain recombines TRBV6-2 or TRBV6-3 with TRBJ2-5, with 7 nucleotides matching TRBD1. CDR1 is MNHEY and CDR2 is SVGEGT in the germline V gene. The CDR3 extends over 15 amino acids. CDR3 DNA: TGTGCCAGCAGTACCCACCGGGACAGTCAAGAGGCCCAGTACTTC. This sequence encodes CASSTHRDSQEAQYF.

This clonotype was seen ten or more times. The chain uses TRBV7-6 and TRBJ2-5; D may be TRBD2 (5 bases). Germline V gene data show CDR1 as SGHVS and CDR2 as FNYEAQ. V lost 0 bases to trimming and J lost 7 bases, with 12 bases between them. CDR3 size: 14 residues. The CDR3 region is CASSLAQRSGTQYF. The CDR3, as DNA: TGTGCCAGCAGCTTAGCGCAGCGGTCGGGGACCCAGTACTTC. The full variable domain, completed using reference TRBV7-6 and TRBJ2-5, is GAGVSQSPRYKVTKRGQDVALRCDPISGHVSLYWYRQALGQGPEFLTYFNYEAQQDKSGLPNDRFSAERPEGSISTLTIQRTEQRDSAMYRCASSLAQRSGTQYFGPGTRLLVL.

With respect to this clonotype: A read error may explain this, as a much larger clone is one base away. The chain links TRBV20-1 to TRBJ2-1, with TRBD2 matching 7 bases. In germline, CDR1 is DFQATT, CDR2 SNEGSKA (reference sequence). Trimming removed 6 bases from V and 0 bases from J; junction bases left unmatched: 11. The length of the CDR3 is 16 residues. CDR3 sequence reads: CSARGVARSSYNEQFF. CDR3 in DNA: TGCAGTGCACGGGGGGTCGCGAGGAGCTCCTACAATGAGCAGTTCTTC.

This clonotype was recorded many times. The rearrangement links TRBV7-9 to TRBJ2-1; TRBD2 matches 11 bases. The V and J ends lost 5 bases and 5 bases, in that order; junction bases with no gene match: 8. The CDR3 is 16 amino acids. Per germline, CDR1 SEHNR and CDR2 FQNEAQ (reference sequence). The chain's CDR3 is CASSHILAGVNNEQFF. For the CDR3, the DNA is TGTGCCAGCAGCCACATACTAGCGGGAGTAAACAATGAGCAGTTCTTC.

The sample holds many counts of this clonotype. The genes are TRBV20-1 and TRBJ2-3; 8 bases fit TRBD1. This CDR3 contains 14 residues. The V segment lost 4 bases and the J segment 4 bases; nucleotides outside the gene matches: 7. Germline V CDR1 and CDR2: DFQATT, SNEGSKA (reference sequence). The CDR3 sequence: CSATRTGWADTQYF. The DNA for the CDR3 is TGCAGTGCTACCCGGACAGGGTGGGCAGATACGCAGTATTTT.

This clonotype occurred a few times. V is TRBV28 and J is TRBJ2-2, with 12 bases identical to TRBD2. V gave up 4 bases and J gave up 4 bases; unmatched junction bases: 7. This CDR3 spans 17 amino acids. Germline V gene lookup returns CDR1 MDHEN and CDR2 SYDVKM. CDR3 in DNA: TGTGCCAGCAGTTCACGACTAGCGGGAGCTATCACCGGGGAGCTGTTTTTT. Encoded protein: CASSSRLAGAITGELFF.

This clonotype has at least ten counts. The rearrangement uses TRBV13 and TRBJ1-4, with 7 bases matching TRBD1. Unmatched junction bases numbered 7, after V lost 5 bases and J lost 7 bases. Germline assignment: CDR1 PRHDT and CDR2 FYEKMQ (reference sequence). The CDR3 has 14 amino acids. CDR3 loop: CASSGEGAGEKLFF. The CDR3 DNA reads as TGTGCCAGCAGCGGCGAGGGGGCAGGTGAAAAACTGTTTTTT.

This clonotype was seen many times. The chain couples TRBV20-1 to TRBJ2-7, with 9 bases aligning to TRBD2. V dropped 6 bases and J dropped 6; count of bases not matched to a gene: 18. The V gene's germline CDR1 is DFQATT and CDR2 SNEGSKA (reference sequence). CDR3 length: 16 amino acids. CDR3 sequence: CSARTAGTSLGVEQYF. CDR3 in DNA: TGCAGTGCCCGGACTGCCGGGACTAGCCTGGGGGTCGAGCAGTACTTC.

This clonotype was picked up many times. This chain joins TRBV7-9 and TRBJ2-7, with D tentatively TRBD1 or TRBD2 (5 bases each). In germline, CDR1 is SEHNR, CDR2 FQNEAQ (reference sequence). V lost 5 bases to trimming and J lost 1 base, with 9 bases between them. This CDR3 comprises 13 residues. The CDR3 loop reads CASSRDASYEQYF. The CDR3 nucleotides are TGTGCCAGCAGCAGGGACGCTTCCTACGAGCAGTACTTC.

Many counts were recorded for this clonotype. This sequence joins TRBV6-1 and TRBJ2-7; D gene ambiguous. V lost 1 base to trimming and J lost 3 bases, with 7 bases between them. In germline, CDR1 is MNHNS, CDR2 SASEGT. The CDR3 is 13 amino acids. The chain's CDR3 is CASSEVYSYEQYF. The CDR3 nucleotides read TGTGCCAGCAGTGAAGTGTACAGCTACGAGCAGTACTTC.

Points on this clonotype: A much larger clonotype is one base distant, so this may be a read error. The chain links TRBV6-6 to TRBJ1-2, with 8 bases lining up with TRBD1. The junction had 11 bases not matched to a gene; V was cut back by 7 bases and J by 7 bases. Germline CDR1 reads MNHNY; CDR2 reads SVGAGI (reference sequence). There are 14 residues in the CDR3. DNA for the CDR3: TGTGCCAGCACCCGGGCAGGGGGCGATATTGGCTACACCTTC. This translates into CASTRAGGDIGYTF.

This clonotype was counted many times. The J gene is TRBJ2-3, the V gene TRBV20-1; D remains ambiguous. The CDR3 runs to 12 residues. V was shortened by 7 bases and J by 0 bases, with 8 bases between the two germline ends. Germline assignment: CDR1 DFQATT and CDR2 SNEGSKA (reference sequence). Written as DNA, the CDR3 is TGCAGTGTCGAAAGGAGCACAGATACGCAGTATTTT. Amino acid sequence: CSVERSTDTQYF.

This clonotype was observed many times. The chain carries TRBV29-1 and TRBJ2-7; 12 bases map to TRBD2. J was trimmed by 2 bases and V by 5 bases; bases with no gene match: 1. The CDR3 length is 13 residues. The germline V gene has CDR1 SQVTM and CDR2 ANQGSEA. The CDR3 region has the DNA TGCAGCGTTTGGACTAGCGGGACCTACGAGCAGTACTTC. Its protein product is CSVWTSGTYEQYF.